A selection of T cell receptor beta chains follows, all from one sample in a study of blood T cell repertoires in COVID-19. Assay: immunoSEQ multiplex PCR; the TCRdb copy retains only in-frame clones and omits some. The sample shows some 97,000 clones, 85% of them seen only once. Sequencing was performed on peripheral blood. The receptors come from a man aged 50-60 years with active or convalescent COVID-19. Each CDR3 is given with its conserved first and last residue.

J,V,CDR3
TRBJ1-2,TRBV6-1,CASSERAAGQTQRGYTF
TRBJ1-3,TRBV5-1,CASSSRTASSGNTIYF
TRBJ2-3,TRBV30,CACKGVGGSTDTQYF
TRBJ2-5,TRBV3-1/TRBV3-2,CASSPGLSGTQYF
TRBJ2-4,TRBV3-1/TRBV3-2,CASTQSGAKNIQYF
TRBJ2-7,TRBV5-1,CASSERDRLSTSEQYF
TRBJ2-2,TRBV29-1,CSVEDFLHSGELFF
TRBJ2-1,TRBV21-1,CASSKALVAGVKGNEQFF
TRBJ1-1,TRBV5-1,CASSLGGITEAFF
TRBJ1-3,TRBV5-4,CASTATGGFGNTIYF
TRBJ1-4,TRBV24-1,CATSDGGGGLGEKLFF
TRBJ1-1,TRBV11-3,CASSGTGTANTEAFF
TRBJ1-4,TRBV30,CAWTLTGGRLFF
TRBJ2-1,TRBV29-1,CSAEESPGQGSSYNEQFF
TRBJ2-4,TRBV5-4,CASSLGDGQIKNIQYF
TRBJ2-4,TRBV24-1,CATSDARAKNIQYF
TRBJ2-2,TRBV3-1/TRBV3-2,CASSLGLAGNTGELFF
TRBJ1-1,TRBV5-1,CASSPREGGNTEAFF
TRBJ2-1,TRBV6-1,CASSDGDWTYNEQFF
TRBJ1-2,TRBV19,CASSSRDSGTF
TRBJ2-3,TRBV24-1,CATSDSGTVVHTDTQYF
TRBJ2-7,TRBV5-4,CASSLVNRGHEQYF
TRBJ2-1,TRBV7-3,CASSSGLAAYNEQFF
TRBJ1-1,TRBV11-2,CASSDTGRVTEAFF
TRBJ1-2,TRBV7-2,CASSLVSVGGNYGYTF
TRBJ1-5,TRBV12-3/TRBV12-4,CASSLGDQPQHF
TRBJ2-2,TRBV6-5,CASIANTGELFF
TRBJ1-5,TRBV19,CASRRQGDQPQHF
TRBJ2-3,TRBV6-1,CASSEVVHQITDTQYF
TRBJ2-1,TRBV9,CASSSSSGSYNEQFF
TRBJ2-1,TRBV11-3,CASSLGGGVRGEQFF
TRBJ2-7,TRBV9,CASSVGVEGVDEQYF